This TCR beta chain came from a study of cytomegalovirus exposure and HLA in healthy donors. The CDR3 length is 13 residues. CDR1 is MNHEY, CDR2 SMNVEV, per germline (reference sequence). Trimming stripped 3 bases from V and 1 base from J, with 6 bases between. General observations from the study: A list of 150 to 200 TCR beta chains associated with cytomegalovirus was given. Associated with HLA alleles at 0.05 false discovery rate in a later analysis were around 17,000 TCR beta sequences.

To note about this clone: Its target is unknown.

The PCR employed 60 Vbeta primers together with 13 Jbeta primers. This table comes from immunoSEQ multiplex PCR, and its TCRdb copy is limited to in-frame clones, with some not included. Here the sample spans more than 90,000 clones, about 61% being singletons. This TCR derives from a young woman in good health and CMV-seronegative. Specimen: PBMCs. The genes are TRBV27 and TRBJ1-1; no definite D call. CDR3 loop: CASSFGPNTEAFF. In nucleotides, the CDR3 is TGTGCCAGCAGTTTTGGGCCGAACACTGAAGCTTTCTTT.